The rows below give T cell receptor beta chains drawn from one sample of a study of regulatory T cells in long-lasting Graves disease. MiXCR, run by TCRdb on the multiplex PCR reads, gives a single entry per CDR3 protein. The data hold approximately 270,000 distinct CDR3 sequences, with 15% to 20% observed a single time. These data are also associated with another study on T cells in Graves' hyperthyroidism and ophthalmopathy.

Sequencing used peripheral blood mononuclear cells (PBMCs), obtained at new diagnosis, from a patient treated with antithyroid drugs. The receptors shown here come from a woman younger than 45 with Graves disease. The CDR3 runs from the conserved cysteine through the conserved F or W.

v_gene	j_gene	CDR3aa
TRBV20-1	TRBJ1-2	CSAGRGYGYTF
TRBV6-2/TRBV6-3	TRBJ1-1	CASSVLNTEAFF
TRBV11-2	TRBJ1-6	CASSLANPSPLHF
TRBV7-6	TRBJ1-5	CASSPLGERDKEPQHF
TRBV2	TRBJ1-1	CASSITGNAEAFF
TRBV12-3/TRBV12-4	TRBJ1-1	CASSPGASGTEAFF
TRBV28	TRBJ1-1	CASRRQGESEAFF
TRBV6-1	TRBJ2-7	CAAYVGGEVSYEQYF
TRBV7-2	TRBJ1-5	CASSAHHRASSFVGSNQPQHF
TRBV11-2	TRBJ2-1	CASSSNSYNEQFF
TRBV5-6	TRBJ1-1	CASSNRDRVPEAFF
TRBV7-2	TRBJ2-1	CASSLFGFRHHEQFF
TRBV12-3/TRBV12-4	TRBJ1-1	CASSTPPGQEAFF
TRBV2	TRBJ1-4	CASSDGGFSEKLFF
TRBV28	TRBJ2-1	CASSPRGGAFNEQFF
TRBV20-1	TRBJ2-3	CSASGSHTDTQYF
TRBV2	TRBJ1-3	CASSVGNTIYF
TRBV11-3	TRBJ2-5	CASSESGTGKETQYF
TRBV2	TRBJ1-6	CASAHQRVYNSPLHF
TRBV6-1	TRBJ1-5	CASRNGGEGGNQPQHF
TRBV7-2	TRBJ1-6	CASSLGRGSGSSYNSPLHF
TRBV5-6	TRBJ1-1	CASSSPVGSAAFF
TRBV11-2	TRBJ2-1	CASSYSQGTNEQFF
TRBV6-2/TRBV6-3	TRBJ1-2	CASSYWFETGYDGYTF
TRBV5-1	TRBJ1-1	CASSPLLSTNTEAFF
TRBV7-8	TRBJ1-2	CASSGPNYGYTF
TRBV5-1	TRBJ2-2	CASSPPTGAGTGELFF
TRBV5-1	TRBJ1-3	CASSLAGDSRGNTIYF
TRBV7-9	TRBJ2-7	CASSKGAEQYF
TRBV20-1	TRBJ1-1	CSASRETGGLGEAFF
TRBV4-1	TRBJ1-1	CASSQEIFWLNTEAFF
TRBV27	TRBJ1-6	CASSISNSPLHF
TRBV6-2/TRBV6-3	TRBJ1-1	CARTGGSGTEAFF
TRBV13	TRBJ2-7	CASSLGRGLGSYEQYF
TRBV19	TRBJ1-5	CATGTALSNQPQHF
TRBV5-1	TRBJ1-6	CASSSPSGTGADSPLHF
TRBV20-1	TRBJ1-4	CSARVGQGGEKLFF
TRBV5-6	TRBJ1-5	CASSFMGQDREPQHF
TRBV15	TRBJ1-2	CATSRSTGTGDGYTF
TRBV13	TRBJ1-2	CASSLDRAYGYTF
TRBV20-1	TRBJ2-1	CSARDGTDIYNEQFF
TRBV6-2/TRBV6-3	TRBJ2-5	CASSEWGSPSQETQYF
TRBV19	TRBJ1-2	CASSTAQGRGNGYTF
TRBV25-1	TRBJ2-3	CASSDQGQFADTQYF
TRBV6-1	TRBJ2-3	CASSLTGLGARTDTQYF
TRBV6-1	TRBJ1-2	CASSPPRGGYTF
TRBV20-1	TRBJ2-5	CSAGVSRETQYF
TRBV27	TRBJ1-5	CASSLSGEGGNQPQHF
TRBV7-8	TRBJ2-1	CASSLLAPGRGYNEQFF
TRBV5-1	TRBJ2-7	CASSLTSYEQYF
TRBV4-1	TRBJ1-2	CASSQGIRTGVEGYTF
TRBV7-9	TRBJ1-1	CASAKHTNTEAFF
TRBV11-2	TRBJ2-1	CASSLSGGHYNEQFF
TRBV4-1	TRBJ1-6	CASSHQGQGNSPLHF
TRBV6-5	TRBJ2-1	CASSSQQLREQFF
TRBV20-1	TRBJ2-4	CSATRPGGAKNIQYF
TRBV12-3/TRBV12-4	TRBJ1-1	CASRNSAQGATEAFF
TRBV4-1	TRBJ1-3	CVSSQDSVLGNTIYF
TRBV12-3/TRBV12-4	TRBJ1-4	CASRVRELEKLFF
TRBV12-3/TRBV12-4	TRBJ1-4	CASSFGQGAVEKLFF